Below are 7 T cell receptor beta chains sequenced from a single sample in a study of OX40 agonist ivuxolimab in advanced cancers. TCRdb keeps only in-frame clones here, not all; method: immunoSEQ multiplex PCR. Among tens of thousands of clones listed, 80% were seen once. The sample was CD4+ or CD8+ T cells sorted from blood, taken in a trial of the OX40 agonist ivuxolimab. These receptors were collected from an adult with an advanced solid tumor such as melanoma, head and neck, liver or kidney cancer.

The V gene is TRBV7-2, the J gene TRBJ1-1, with D maybe TRBD1 (6 bases). The CDR3 loop spans 14 amino acids. Trimming removed 0 bases from V and 6 bases from J, with 11 bases in between. Germline V gene sequence: CDR1 SGHTA, CDR2 FQGNSA. The CDR3 DNA reads TGTGCCAGCAGCTTAGCGGGGACAAGAGCTGAAGCTTTCTTT. This encodes CASSLAGTRAEAFF.

By sample share, this clone is medium-sized. This chain connects TRBV6-1 to TRBJ1-1; D is unresolved. Germline V gene data show CDR1 as MNHNS and CDR2 as SASEGT. V was clipped by 7 bases and J by 5 bases, with 17 bases between them. The CDR3 length is 14 residues. The CDR3 sequence: CASNQLGMGTEAFF. CDR3 DNA: TGTGCCAGCAACCAGCTTGGGATGGGAACTGAAGCTTTCTTT.

The chain couples TRBV10-2 to TRBJ1-2, with D uncertain. V lost 0 bases and J lost 7, with 6 bases in between. The length of the CDR3 is 12 residues. The germline V gene has CDR1 WSHSY and CDR2 SAAADI. The CDR3 is CASSESEGGYTF. The CDR3 DNA reads TGCGCCAGCAGTGAGTCAGAGGGTGGCTACACCTTC.

The chain links TRBV29-1 to TRBJ2-6; 7 bases are shared with TRBD1. V shed 7 bases, J shed 1 base, and the junction held 4 bases outside the gene matches. Germline V gene data show CDR1 as SQVTM and CDR2 as ANQGSEA. The CDR3 spans 14 residues. The DNA for the CDR3 is TGCAGCGCCCTACAGGGGTCTGGGGCCAACGTCCTGACTTTC. Its translation is CSALQGSGANVLTF.

V usage is TRBV5-1 and J usage is TRBJ1-1; a weak D match, TRBD1 (6 bases). V gave up 0 bases and J gave up 3 bases, with 6 bases separating them. The germline V gene has CDR1 SGHRS and CDR2 YFSETQ. The CDR3 has 13 amino acids. The CDR3 nucleotides read TGCGCCAGCAGCTTGGGACAGGACACTGAAGCTTTCTTT. Translated, it gives CASSLGQDTEAFF.

V gene TRBV25-1 combines with J gene TRBJ2-1; the D gene is possibly TRBD2 (5 bases). Germline CDR1 is MGHDK and CDR2 is SYGVNS. The CDR3 contains 13 residues. Deletions cut 6 bases from V and 7 bases from J, with 13 bases between. This CDR3 reads CASRTGTGNEQFF. Here the CDR3 DNA reads TGTGCCAGCAGAACGGGAACGGGGAATGAGCAGTTCTTC.

This clone was detected once. The DNA of the CDR3 is TGTGCCTTACTCCAAGGTTACAATGAGCAGTTCTTC. The encoded protein is CALLQGYNEQFF. This chain links TRBV30 with TRBJ2-1; D ambiguous. Germline loops: CDR1 GTSNPN, CDR2 SVGIG (reference sequence). The CDR3 runs 12 residues. The V gene lost 7 bases and the J gene lost 4 bases, with 11 bases spanning the gap.